This TCR beta chain was obtained from a study of post-analysis software for immune sequencing data (dated by TCRdb to the mid-2010s). Regarding the study in general: Disease courses on record covered relapsing-remitting, secondary progressive and progressive-relapsing multiple sclerosis, though some patients had no subtype annotation. Patient repertoires were compared against 10 to 12 previously published healthy control repertoires from donors aged about 6 to 26 years. A subset of samples was prepared in parallel using single-end sample barcoding, then pooled and co-amplified after Illumina adapter ligation.

Taken from the germline V gene, the CDR1 and CDR2 loops are MNHNS and SASEGT. The CDR3 covers 14 residues, taking in both the cysteine and the phenylalanine. Kept here is only the CDR3 DNA, which spans 42 bases and is read in frame from base 1. Cut back by 6 bases and 0 bases, the V and J ends lie 12 bases apart. To demonstrate the VDJtools post-analysis software, TCR beta repertoires were profiled from the peripheral blood of 10 to 15 young patients with multiple sclerosis. Multiple sclerosis patients were children and adolescents aged roughly 6 to 16 years. Broad study findings and their caveats: When samples were clustered directly using the F measure, samples prepared in the same batch co-clustered strongly, which prompted a batch-effect correction. Compared with controls, multiple sclerosis patients had significantly lower normalized Chao1 diversity, a finding suggesting substantial peripheral T-cell clonal expansion. A handful of TRBV segments, including TRBV5-6, TRBV5-1 and TRBV20-1, were significantly more frequent in patients than controls. The control group was slightly older than the multiple sclerosis patient group.

Concerning this clonotype itself: Its antigen is unknown. No much larger clonotype is one base removed from it; base qualities were not supplied.

Libraries were made using PCR. TCRdb lists the instrument as Illumina HiSeq 2500. Unique molecular identifiers were incorporated into TCR beta cDNA libraries to reduce PCR and sequencing biases. Roughly 0.5 million cDNA molecules were obtained per 1 to 10 million input T cells, so each molecule approximated one T cell. The same protocol used for the earlier healthy control dataset was applied to prepare and sequence the patient libraries. Samples belonging to the same batch were prepared together, multiplexed and sequenced on a shared HiSeq lane. The source study handled its data this way. MIGEC handled the raw barcoded reads, throwing out single-read molecular identifier groups before consensus assembly and CDR3 extraction. Clonotype tables were post-analysed with VDJtools, normalizing diversity by down-sampling all datasets to the smallest sample size. To correct batch-related cross-sample contamination, repertoire overlap clustering matched CDR3 amino acid sequences but not nucleotide sequences. Starting from the raw public reads, TCRdb applied fastp trimming at Q25, assembled clones with MiXCR and retained in-frame beta chains. Duplicate CDR3 protein sequences are folded into a single record with the most common DNA and genes. Here the V and J calls rest on TCRdb's processing, not on the authors' analysis. The table for this sample lists 380,000 or so distinct CDR3 sequences; around a third of them were counted only once. About an eighth of the sample goes to the ten largest clones.

The receptor was derived from a girl between 5 and 17 years old with multiple sclerosis. The sequenced material came from blood. The rearranged chain carries TRBV6-1 and TRBJ2-7; the D segment could be TRBD1, given 6 matching bases. CDR3 loop: CASRRNRDSYEQYF. The bases are TGTGCCAGCAGGAGGAACAGGGACTCCTACGAGCAGTACTTC.